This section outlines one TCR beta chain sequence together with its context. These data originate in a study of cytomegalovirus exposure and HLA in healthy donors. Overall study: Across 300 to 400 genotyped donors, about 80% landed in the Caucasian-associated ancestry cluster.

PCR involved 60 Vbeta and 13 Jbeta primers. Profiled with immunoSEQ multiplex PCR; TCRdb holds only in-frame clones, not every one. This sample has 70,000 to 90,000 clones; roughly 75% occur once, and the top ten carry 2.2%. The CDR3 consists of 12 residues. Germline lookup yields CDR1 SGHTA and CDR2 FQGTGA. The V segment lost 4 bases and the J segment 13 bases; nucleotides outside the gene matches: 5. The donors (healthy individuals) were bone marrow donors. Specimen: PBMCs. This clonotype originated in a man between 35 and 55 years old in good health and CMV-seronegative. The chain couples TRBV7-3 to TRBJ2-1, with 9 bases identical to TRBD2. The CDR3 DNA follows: TGTGCCAGCAGCTCCCGGACTAGCGTCCAGTTCTTC. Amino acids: CASSSRTSVQFF. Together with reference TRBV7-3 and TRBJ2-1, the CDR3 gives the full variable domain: GAGVSQTPSNKVTEKGKYVELRCDPISGHTALYWYRQSLGQGPEFLIYFQGTGAADDSGLPNDRFFAVRPEGSVSTLKIQRTERGDSAVYLCASSSRTSVQFFGPGTRLTVL.